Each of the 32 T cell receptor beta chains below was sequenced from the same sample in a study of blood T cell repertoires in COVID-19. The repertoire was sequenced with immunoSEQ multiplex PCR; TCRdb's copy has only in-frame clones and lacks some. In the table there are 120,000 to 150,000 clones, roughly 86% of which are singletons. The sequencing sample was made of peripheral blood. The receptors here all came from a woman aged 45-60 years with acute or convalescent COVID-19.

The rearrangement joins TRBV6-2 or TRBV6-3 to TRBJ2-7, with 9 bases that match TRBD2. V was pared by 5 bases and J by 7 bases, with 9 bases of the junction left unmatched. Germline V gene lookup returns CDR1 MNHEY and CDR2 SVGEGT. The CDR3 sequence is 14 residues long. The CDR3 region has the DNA TGTGCCAGCAGTAGACTAGCGGTGCTAGAAGAGCAGTACTTC. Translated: CASSRLAVLEEQYF.

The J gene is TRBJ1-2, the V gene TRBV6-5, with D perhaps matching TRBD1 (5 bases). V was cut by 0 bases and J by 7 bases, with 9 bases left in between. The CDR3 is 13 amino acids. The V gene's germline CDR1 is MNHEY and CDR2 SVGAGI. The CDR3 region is CASSYSGAGGYTF. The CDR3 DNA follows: TGTGCCAGCAGTTACTCAGGGGCTGGTGGCTACACCTTC.

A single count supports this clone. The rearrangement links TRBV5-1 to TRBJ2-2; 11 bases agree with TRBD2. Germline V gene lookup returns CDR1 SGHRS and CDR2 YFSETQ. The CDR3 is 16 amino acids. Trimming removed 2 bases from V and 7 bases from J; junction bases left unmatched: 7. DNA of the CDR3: TGCGCCAGCAGCTTAAAACTAGCGGGAGTTAGCGGGGAGCTGTTTTTT. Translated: CASSLKLAGVSGELFF.

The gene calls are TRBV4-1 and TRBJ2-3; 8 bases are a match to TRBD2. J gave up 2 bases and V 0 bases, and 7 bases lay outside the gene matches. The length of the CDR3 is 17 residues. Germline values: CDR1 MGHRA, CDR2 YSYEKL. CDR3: CASSQDGAGGFTDTQYF. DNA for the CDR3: TGCGCCAGCAGCCAAGATGGGGCGGGGGGCTTCACAGATACGCAGTATTTT.

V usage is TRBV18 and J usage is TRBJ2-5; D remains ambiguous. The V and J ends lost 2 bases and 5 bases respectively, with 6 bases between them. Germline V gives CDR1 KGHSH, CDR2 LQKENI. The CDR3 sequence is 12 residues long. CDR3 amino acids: CASSPNGETQYF. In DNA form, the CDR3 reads TGTGCCAGCTCACCAAACGGGGAGACCCAGTACTTC.

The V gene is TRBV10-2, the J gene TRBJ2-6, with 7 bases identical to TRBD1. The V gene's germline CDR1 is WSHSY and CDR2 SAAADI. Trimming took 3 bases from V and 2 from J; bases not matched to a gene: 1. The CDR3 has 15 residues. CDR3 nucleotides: TGCGCCAGCAGTGACAGGGGGACTGGGGCCAACGTCCTGACTTTC. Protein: CASSDRGTGANVLTF.

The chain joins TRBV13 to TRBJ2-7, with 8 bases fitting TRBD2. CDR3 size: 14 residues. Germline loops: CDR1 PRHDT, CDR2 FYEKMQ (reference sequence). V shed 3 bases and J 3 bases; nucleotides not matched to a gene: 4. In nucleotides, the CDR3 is TGTGCCAGCAGCTTGGGACTAGGGGGCTACGAGCAGTACTTC. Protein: CASSLGLGGYEQYF.

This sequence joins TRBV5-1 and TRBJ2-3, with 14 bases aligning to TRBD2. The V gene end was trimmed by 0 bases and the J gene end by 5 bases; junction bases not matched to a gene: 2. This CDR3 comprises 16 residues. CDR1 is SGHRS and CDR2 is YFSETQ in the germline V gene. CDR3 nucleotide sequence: TGCGCCAGCAGCTTGGAGGGACTAGCGGGAGTAGATACGCAGTATTTT. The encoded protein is CASSLEGLAGVDTQYF.

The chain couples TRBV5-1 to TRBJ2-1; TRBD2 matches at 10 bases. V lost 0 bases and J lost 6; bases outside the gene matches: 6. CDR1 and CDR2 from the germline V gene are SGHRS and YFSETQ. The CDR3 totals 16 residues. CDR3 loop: CASSLVVAGGINEQFF. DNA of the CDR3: TGCGCCAGCAGCTTGGTAGTAGCGGGAGGTATCAATGAGCAGTTCTTC.

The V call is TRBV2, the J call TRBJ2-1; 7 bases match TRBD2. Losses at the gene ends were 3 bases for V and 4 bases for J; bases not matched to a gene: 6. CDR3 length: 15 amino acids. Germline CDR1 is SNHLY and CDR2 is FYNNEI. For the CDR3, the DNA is TGTGCCAGCAGTGAGAAAGCGGGGACTTACAATGAGCAGTTCTTC. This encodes CASSEKAGTYNEQFF.

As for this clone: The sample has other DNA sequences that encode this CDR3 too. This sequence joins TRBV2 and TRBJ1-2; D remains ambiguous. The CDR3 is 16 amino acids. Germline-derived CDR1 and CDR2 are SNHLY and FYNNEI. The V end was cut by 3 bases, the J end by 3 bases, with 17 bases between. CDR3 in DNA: TGTGCCAGCAGTGATCAACCGCGGGGAGAGTACTATGGCTACACCTTC. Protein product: CASSDQPRGEYYGYTF.

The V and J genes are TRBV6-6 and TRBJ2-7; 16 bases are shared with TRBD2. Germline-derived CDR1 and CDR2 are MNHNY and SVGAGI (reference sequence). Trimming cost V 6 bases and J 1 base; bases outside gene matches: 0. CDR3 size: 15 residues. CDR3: CASRGLAGGSYEQYF. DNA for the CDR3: TGTGCCAGCAGGGGACTAGCGGGAGGGTCCTACGAGCAGTACTTC.

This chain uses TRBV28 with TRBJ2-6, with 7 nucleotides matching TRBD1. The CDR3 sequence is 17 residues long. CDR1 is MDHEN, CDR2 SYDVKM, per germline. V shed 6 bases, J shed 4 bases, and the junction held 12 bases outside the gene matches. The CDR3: CASRIGTAWRGANVLTF. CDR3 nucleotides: TGTGCCAGCAGAATAGGGACAGCCTGGCGAGGGGCCAACGTCCTGACTTTC.

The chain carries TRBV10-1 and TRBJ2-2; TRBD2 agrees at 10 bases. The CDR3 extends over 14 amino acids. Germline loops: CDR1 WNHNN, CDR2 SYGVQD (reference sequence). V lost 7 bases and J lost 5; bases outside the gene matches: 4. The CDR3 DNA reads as TGCGCCAGCATGACTAGCGGGTTAACCGGGGAGCTGTTTTTT. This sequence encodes CASMTSGLTGELFF.

The CDR3 reads CASSHSYTEAFF. CDR3 bases: TGCGCCAGCAGTCATAGTTACACTGAAGCTTTCTTT. This chain links TRBV5-1 with TRBJ1-1; D unresolved. Between the trimmed V and J ends, which lost 5 bases and 3 bases, there was a span of 8 bases. The V gene's germline CDR1 is SGHRS and CDR2 YFSETQ. The length of the CDR3 is 12 residues.

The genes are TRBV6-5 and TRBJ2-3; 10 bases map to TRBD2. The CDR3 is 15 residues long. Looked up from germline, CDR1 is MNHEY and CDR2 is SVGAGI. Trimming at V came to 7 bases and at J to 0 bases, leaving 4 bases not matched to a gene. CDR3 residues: CASNIAGGSTDTQYF. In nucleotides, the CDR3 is TGTGCCAGCAATATAGCGGGGGGAAGCACAGATACGCAGTATTTT.

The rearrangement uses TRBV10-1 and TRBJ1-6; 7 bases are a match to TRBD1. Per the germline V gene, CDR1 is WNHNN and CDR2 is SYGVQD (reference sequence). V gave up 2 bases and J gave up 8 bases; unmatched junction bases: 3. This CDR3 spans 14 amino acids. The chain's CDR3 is CASSEGQEDSPLHF. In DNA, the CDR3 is TGCGCCAGCAGTGAGGGACAGGAAGATTCACCCCTCCACTTT.

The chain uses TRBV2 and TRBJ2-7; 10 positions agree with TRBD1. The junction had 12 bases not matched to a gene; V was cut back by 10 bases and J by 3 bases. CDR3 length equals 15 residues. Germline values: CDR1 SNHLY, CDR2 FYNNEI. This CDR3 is CANKERGTGVYEQYF. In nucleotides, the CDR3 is TGTGCCAACAAAGAGAGAGGGACAGGGGTCTACGAGCAGTACTTC.

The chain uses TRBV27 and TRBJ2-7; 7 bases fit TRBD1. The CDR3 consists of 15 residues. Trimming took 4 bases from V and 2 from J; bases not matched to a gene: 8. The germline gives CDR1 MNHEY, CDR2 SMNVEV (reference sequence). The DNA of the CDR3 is TGTGCCAGCAGTTCAACAGGGGCGTTTACCTACGAGCAGTACTTC. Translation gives CASSSTGAFTYEQYF.

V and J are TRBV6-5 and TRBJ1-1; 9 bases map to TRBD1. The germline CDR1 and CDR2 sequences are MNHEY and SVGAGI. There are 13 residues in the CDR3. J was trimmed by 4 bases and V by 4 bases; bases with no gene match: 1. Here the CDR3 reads CASSSTGGTEAFF. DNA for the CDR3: TGTGCCAGCAGTTCGACAGGGGGCACTGAAGCTTTCTTT.

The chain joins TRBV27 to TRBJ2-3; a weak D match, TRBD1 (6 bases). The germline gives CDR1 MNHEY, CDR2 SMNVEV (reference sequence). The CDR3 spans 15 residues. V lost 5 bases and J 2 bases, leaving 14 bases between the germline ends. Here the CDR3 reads CASSVVGQFTDTQYF. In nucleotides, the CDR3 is TGTGCCAGCAGTGTCGTCGGACAGTTCACAGATACGCAGTATTTT.

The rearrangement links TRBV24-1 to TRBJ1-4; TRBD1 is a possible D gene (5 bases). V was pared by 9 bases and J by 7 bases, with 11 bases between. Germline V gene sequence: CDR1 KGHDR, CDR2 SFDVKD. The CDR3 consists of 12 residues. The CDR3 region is CATGTGAEKLFF. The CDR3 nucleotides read TGTGCCACCGGAACAGGAGCTGAAAAACTGTTTTTT.

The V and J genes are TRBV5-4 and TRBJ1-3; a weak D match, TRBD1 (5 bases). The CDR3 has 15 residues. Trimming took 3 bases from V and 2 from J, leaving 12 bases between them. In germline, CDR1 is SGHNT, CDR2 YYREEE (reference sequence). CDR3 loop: CASSSELGPGNTIYF. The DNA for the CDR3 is TGTGCCAGCAGCTCCGAGTTGGGGCCTGGAAACACCATATATTTT.

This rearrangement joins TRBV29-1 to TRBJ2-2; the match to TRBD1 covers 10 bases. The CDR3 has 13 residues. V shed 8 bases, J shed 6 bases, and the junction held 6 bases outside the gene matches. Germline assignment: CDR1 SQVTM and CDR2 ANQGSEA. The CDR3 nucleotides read TGCAGCACCGCCGGGACAGGGGCCGGGGAGCTGTTTTTT. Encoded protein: CSTAGTGAGELFF.

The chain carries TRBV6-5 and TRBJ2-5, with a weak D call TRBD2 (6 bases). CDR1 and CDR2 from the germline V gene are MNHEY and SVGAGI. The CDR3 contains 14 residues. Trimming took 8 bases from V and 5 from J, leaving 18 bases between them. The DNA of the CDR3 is TGTGCCAGCGCCTACTCCGGGGGATTGGAGACCCAGTACTTC. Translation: CASAYSGGLETQYF.

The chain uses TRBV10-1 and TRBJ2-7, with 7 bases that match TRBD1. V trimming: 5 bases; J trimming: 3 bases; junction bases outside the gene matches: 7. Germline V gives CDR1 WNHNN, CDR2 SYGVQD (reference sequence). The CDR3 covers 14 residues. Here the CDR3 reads CASSNPGQDYEQYF. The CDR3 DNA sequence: TGCGCCAGCAGTAATCCAGGACAGGACTACGAGCAGTACTTC.

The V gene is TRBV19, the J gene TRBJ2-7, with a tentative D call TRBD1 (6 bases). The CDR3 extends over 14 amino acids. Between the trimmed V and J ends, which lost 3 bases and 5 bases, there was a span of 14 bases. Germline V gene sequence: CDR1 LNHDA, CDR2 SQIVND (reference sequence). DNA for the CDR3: TGTGCCAGTAGTATTGGGACAACCCTTGACGAGCAGTACTTC. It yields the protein CASSIGTTLDEQYF.

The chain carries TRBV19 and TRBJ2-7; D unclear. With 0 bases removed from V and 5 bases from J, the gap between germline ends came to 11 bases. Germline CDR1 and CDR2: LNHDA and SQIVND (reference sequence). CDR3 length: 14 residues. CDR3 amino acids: CASSIDTQVNEQYF. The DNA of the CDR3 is TGTGCCAGTAGTATAGATACGCAGGTGAACGAGCAGTACTTC.

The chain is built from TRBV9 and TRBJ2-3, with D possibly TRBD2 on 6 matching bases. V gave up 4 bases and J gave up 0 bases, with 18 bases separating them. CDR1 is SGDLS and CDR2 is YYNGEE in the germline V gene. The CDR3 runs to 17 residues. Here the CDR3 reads CASSPLSDYASTDTQYF. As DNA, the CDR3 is TGTGCCAGCAGCCCACTTTCGGACTATGCTAGCACAGATACGCAGTATTTT. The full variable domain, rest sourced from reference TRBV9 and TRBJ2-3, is DSGVTQTPKHLITATGQRVTLRCSPRSGDLSVYWYQQSLDQGLQFLIQYYNGEERAKGNILERFSAQQFPDLHSELNLSSLELGDSALYFCASSPLSDYASTDTQYFGPGTRLTVL.

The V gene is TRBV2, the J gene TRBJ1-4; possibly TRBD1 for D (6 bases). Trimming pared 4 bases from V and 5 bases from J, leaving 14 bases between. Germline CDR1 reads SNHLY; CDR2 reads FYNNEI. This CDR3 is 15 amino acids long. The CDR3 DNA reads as TGTGCCAGCAGTGCAGGGACAATGAACAATGAAAAACTGTTTTTT. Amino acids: CASSAGTMNNEKLFF.

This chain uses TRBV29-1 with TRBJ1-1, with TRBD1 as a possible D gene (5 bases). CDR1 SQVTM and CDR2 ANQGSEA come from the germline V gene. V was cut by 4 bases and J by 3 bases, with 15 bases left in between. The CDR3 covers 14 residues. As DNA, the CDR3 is TGCAGCGTTGTCTACCAGGGAGGCTACACTGAAGCTTTCTTT. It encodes CSVVYQGGYTEAFF.

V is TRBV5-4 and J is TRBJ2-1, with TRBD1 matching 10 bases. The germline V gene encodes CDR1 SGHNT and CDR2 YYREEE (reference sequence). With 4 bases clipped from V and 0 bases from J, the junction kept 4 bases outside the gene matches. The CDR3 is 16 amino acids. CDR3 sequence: CASSQGQGSSYNEQFF. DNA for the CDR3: TGTGCCAGCAGCCAGGGACAGGGGAGCTCCTACAATGAGCAGTTCTTC.